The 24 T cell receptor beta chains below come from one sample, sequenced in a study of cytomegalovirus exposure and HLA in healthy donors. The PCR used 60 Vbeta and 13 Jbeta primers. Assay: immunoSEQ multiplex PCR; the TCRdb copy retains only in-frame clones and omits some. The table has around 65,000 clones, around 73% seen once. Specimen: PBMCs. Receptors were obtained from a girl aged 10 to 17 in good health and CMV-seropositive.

DNA for the CDR3: TGTGCCAGCAGTTACTACGCCGGGACAGGCACAGATACGCAGTATTTT. Translated, it gives CASSYYAGTGTDTQYF. This rearrangement joins TRBV6-5 to TRBJ2-3, with 7 bases lining up with TRBD1. CDR3 length: 16 residues. Germline CDR1 is MNHEY and CDR2 is SVGAGI. After removal of 1 base from V and 1 base from J, the junction contained 5 bases not matched to a gene.

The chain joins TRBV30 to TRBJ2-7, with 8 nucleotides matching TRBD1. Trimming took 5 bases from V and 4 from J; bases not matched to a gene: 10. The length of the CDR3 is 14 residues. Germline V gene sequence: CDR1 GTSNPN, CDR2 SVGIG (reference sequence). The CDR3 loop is CAWARQGNLYEQYF. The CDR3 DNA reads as TGTGCCTGGGCCCGACAGGGGAACTTATACGAGCAGTACTTC.

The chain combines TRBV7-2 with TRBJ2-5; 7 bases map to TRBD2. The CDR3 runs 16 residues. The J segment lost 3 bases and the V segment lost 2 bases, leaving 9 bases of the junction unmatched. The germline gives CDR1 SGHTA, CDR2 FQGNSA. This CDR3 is CASSLLSGISKETQYF. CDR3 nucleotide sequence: TGTGCCAGCAGCTTACTAAGCGGGATCAGTAAAGAGACCCAGTACTTC.

The CDR3 protein is CASAASGVGEQFF. The CDR3 DNA reads as TGTGCCAGCGCGGCTAGCGGGGTTGGTGAGCAGTTCTTC. J is TRBJ2-1 and V is TRBV6-1, with 9 bases that match TRBD2. This CDR3 is 13 amino acids long. Trimming removed 8 bases from V and 9 bases from J; junction bases left unmatched: 8. Germline lookup yields CDR1 MNHNS and CDR2 SASEGT.

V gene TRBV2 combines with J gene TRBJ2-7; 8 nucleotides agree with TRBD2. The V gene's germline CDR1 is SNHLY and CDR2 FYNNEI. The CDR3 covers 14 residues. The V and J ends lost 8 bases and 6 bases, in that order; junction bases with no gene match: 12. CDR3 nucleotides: TGTGCCAGCCGTTCCGGGACTAGGGTTGGCGAGCAGTACTTC. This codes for CASRSGTRVGEQYF.

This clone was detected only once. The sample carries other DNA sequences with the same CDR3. The CDR3 DNA reads TGCAGCGTTCTGGCAGGGGCGGAGACCCAGTACTTC. Translating gives CSVLAGAETQYF. This rearrangement joins TRBV29-1 to TRBJ2-5; maybe TRBD1 (6 bases). V dropped 5 bases and J dropped 5 bases, with 12 bases sitting between them. The CDR3 loop spans 12 amino acids. Germline V gives CDR1 SQVTM, CDR2 ANQGSEA.

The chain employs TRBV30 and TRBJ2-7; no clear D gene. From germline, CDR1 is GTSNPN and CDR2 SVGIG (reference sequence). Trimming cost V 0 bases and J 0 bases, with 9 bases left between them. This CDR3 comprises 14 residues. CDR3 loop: CAWSVRRSSYEQYF. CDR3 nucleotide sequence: TGTGCCTGGAGTGTACGCCGGAGCTCCTACGAGCAGTACTTC.

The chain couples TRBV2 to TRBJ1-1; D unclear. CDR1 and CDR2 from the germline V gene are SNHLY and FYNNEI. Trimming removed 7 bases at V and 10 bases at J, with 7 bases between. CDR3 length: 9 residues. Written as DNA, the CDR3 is TGTGCCAGCATCCCCGGAGCTTTCTTT. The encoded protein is CASIPGAFF.

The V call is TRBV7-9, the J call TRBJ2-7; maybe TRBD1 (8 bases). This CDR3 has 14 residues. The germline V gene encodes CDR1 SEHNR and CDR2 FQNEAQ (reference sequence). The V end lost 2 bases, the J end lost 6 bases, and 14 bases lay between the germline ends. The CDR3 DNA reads TGTGCCAGCAGCTTAATGACAGGGGAGGGCGAGCAGTACTTC. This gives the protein CASSLMTGEGEQYF. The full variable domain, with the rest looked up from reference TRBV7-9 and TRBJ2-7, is DTGVSQNPRHKITKRGQNVTFRCDPISEHNRLYWYRQTLGQGPEFLTYFQNEAQLEKSRLLSDRFSAERPKGSFSTLEIQRTEQGDSAMYLCASSLMTGEGEQYFGPGTRLTVT.

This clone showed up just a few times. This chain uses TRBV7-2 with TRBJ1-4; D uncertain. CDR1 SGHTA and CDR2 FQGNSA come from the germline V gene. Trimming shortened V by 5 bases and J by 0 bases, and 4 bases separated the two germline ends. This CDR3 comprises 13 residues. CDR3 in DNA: TGTGCCAGCAGCCATGCAACTAATGAAAAACTGTTTTTT. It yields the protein CASSHATNEKLFF.

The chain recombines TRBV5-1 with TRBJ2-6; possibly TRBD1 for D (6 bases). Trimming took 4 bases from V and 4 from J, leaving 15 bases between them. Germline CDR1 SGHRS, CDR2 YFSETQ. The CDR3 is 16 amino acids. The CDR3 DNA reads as TGCGCCAGCAGCCCATCTACAGGGTCCGGGGCCAACGTCCTGACTTTC. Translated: CASSPSTGSGANVLTF.

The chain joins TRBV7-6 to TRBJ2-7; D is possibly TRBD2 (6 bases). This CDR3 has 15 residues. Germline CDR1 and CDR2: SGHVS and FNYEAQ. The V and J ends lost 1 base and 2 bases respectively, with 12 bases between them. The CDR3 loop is CASSLEPAGAYEQYF. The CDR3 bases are TGTGCCAGCAGCTTAGAGCCAGCGGGCGCCTACGAGCAGTACTTC.

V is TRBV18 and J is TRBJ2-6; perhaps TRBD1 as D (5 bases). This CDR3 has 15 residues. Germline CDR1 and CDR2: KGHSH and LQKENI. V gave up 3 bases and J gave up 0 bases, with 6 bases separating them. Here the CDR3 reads CASSPTVSGANVLTF. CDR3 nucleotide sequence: TGTGCCAGCTCACCGACAGTCTCTGGGGCCAACGTCCTGACTTTC.

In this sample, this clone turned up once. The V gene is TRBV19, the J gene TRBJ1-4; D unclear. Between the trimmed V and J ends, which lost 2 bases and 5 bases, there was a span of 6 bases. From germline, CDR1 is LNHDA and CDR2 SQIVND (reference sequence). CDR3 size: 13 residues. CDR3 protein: CASSISLNEKLFF. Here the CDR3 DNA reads TGTGCCAGTAGTATATCCCTGAATGAAAAACTGTTTTTT. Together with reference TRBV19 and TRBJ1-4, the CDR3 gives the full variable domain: DGGITQSPKYLFRKEGQNVTLSCEQNLNHDAMYWYRQDPGQGLRLIYYSQIVNDFQKGDIAEGYSVSREKKESFPLTVTSAQKNPTAFYLCASSISLNEKLFFGSGTQLSVL.

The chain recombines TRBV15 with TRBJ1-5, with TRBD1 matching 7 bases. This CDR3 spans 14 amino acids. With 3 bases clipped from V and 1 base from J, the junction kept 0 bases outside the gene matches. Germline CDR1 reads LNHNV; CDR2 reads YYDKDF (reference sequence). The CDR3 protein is CATSRDRSNQPQHF. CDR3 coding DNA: TGTGCCACCAGCAGGGACAGGAGCAATCAGCCCCAGCATTTT.

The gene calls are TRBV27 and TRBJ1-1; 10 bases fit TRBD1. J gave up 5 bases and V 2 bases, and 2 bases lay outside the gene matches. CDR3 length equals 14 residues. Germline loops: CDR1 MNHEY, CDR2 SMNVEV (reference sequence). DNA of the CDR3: TGTGCCAGCAGTTTAGACAGGGGGCGGACTGAAGCTTTCTTT. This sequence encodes CASSLDRGRTEAFF.

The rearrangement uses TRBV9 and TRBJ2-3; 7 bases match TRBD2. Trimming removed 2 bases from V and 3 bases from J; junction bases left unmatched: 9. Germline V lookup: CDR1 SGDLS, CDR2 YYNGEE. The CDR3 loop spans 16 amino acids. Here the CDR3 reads CASSVSGGSSTDTQYF. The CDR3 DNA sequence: TGTGCCAGCAGCGTCTCAGGCGGGAGTTCGACAGATACGCAGTATTTT.

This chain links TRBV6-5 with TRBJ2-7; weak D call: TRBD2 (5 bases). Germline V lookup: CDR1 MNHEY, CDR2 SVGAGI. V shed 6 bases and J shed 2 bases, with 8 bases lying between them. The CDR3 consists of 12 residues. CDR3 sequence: CASSEGTYEQYF. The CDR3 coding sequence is TGTGCCAGCAGCGAGGGTACCTACGAGCAGTACTTC.

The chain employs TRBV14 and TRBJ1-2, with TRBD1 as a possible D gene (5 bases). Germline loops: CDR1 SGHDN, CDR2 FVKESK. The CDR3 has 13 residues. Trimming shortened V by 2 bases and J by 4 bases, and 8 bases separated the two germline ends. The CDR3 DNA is TGTGCCAGCAGCCAAATACAGGCCTATGGCTACACCTTC. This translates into CASSQIQAYGYTF.

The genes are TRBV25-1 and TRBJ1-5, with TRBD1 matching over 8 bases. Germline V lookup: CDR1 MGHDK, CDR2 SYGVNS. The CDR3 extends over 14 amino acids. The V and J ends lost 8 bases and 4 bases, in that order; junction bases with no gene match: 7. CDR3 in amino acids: CASGDRGPNQPQHF. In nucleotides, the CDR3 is TGTGCCAGCGGAGACAGGGGCCCGAATCAGCCCCAGCATTTT. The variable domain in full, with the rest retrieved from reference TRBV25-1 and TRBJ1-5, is EADIYQTPRYLVIGTGKKITLECSQTMGHDKMYWYQQDPGMELHLIHYSYGVNSTEKGDLSSESTVSRIRTEHFPLTLESARPSHTSQYLCASGDRGPNQPQHFGDGTRLSIL.

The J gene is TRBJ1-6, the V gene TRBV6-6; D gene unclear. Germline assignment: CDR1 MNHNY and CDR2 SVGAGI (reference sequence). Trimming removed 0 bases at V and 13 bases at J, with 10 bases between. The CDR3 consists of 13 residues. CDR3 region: CASSYSAVWPLHF. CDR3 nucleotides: TGTGCCAGCAGTTACTCCGCGGTCTGGCCCCTCCACTTT.

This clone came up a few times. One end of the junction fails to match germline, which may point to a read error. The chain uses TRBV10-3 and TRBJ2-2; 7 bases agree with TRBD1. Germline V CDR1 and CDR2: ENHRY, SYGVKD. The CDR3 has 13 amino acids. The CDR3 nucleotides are TGTGCCATCCGACAGGGTAACATCGGGGAGCTGTTTTTT. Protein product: CAIRQGNIGELFF.

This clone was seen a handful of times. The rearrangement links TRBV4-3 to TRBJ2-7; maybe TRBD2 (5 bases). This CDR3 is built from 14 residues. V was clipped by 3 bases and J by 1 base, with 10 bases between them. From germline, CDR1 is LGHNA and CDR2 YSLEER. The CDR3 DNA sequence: TGCGCCAGCAGCCAGGACTGGTTATCCTACGAGCAGTACTTC. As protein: CASSQDWLSYEQYF.

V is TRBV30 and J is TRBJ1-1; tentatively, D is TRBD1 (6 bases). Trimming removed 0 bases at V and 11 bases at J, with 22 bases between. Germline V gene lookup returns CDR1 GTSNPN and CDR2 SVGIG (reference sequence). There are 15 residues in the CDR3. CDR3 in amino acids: CAWSVGAGALVGAFF. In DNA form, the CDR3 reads TGTGCCTGGAGTGTAGGGGCAGGGGCTTTGGTCGGGGCTTTCTTT.